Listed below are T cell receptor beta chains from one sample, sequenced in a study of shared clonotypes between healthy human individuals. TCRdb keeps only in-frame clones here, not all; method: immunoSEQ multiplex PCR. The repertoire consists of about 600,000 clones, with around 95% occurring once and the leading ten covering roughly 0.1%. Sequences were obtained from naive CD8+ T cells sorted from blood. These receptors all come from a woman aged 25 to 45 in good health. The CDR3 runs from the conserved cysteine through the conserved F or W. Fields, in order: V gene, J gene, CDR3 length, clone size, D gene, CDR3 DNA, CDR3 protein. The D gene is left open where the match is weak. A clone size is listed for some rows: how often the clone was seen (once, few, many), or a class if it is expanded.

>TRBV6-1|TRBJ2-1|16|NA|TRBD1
TGTGCCAGCAGTGAACTCAGGGGGAGCTCCTACAATGAGCAGTTCTTC
CASSELRGSSYNEQFF
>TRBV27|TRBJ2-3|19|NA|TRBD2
TGTGCCAGCAGTTTATCGGCGGTTGGGCTAGCGGGTTCCACAGATACGCAGTATTTT
CASSLSAVGLAGSTDTQYF
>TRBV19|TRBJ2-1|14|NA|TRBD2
TGTGCCAGTAGTGCTGCCTCCCGGGAGGGTGAGCAGTTCTTC
CASSAASREGEQFF
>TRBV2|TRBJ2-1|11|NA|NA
TGTGCCACCAATGTAGGTAATGAGCAGTTCTTC
CATNVGNEQFF
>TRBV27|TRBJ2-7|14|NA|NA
TGTGCCAGCAGTTGGGGGGTAGGCGGATACGAGCAGTACTTC
CASSWGVGGYEQYF
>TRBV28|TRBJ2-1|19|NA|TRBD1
TGTGCCAGCAGTTTTCCCCAAACCGGGACAGGGAGCTCCTACAATGAGCAGTTCTTC
CASSFPQTGTGSSYNEQFF
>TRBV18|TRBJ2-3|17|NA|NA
TGTGCCAGCTCACCAATGATGGGGACATCTAGCACAGATACGCAGTATTTT
CASSPMMGTSSTDTQYF
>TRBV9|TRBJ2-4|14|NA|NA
TGTGCCAGCAGCGAGGGAGGGGGCTATAACATTCAGTACTTC
CASSEGGGYNIQYF
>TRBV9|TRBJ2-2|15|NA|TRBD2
TGTGCCAGCAGCCCGGGGACTAGAAACACCGGGGAGCTGTTTTTT
CASSPGTRNTGELFF
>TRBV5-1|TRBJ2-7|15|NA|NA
TGCGCCAGCAGCTTGGAAGCCAGGCCCTCCTACGAGCAGTACTTC
CASSLEARPSYEQYF
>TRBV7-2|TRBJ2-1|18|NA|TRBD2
TGTGCCAGCAGCTTAGTTGCGGGACTAGCGGGAGAATACAATGAGCAGTTCTTC
CASSLVAGLAGEYNEQFF
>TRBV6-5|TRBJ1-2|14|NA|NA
TGTGCCAGCAGCACTGATTCGGGTGGCTATGGCTACACCTTC
CASSTDSGGYGYTF
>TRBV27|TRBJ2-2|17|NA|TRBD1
TGTGCCAGCAGTTTAGTTTCCGGGACAGGGCCCACCGGGGAGCTGTTTTTT
CASSLVSGTGPTGELFF
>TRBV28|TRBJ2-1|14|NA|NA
TGTGCCAGCAGTTTCTCCGGAGCTTACAATGAGCAGTTCTTC
CASSFSGAYNEQFF
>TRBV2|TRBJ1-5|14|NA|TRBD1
TGTGCCAGCAGGGATAGACAGGGCGATCAGCCCCAGCATTTT
CASRDRQGDQPQHF
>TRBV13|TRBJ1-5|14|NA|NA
TGTGCCAGCAGCTTAGCAGGGGAGAATCAGCCCCAGCATTTT
CASSLAGENQPQHF
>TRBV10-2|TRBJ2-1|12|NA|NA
TGCGCCAGCCGAGAGGAGATGGATGAGCAGTTCTTC
CASREEMDEQFF
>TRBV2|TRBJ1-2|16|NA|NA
TGTGCCAGCAGACCGGGACACGCGATCTCTAACTATGGCTACACCTTC
CASRPGHAISNYGYTF
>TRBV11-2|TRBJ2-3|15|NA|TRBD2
TGTGCCAGCAGCTTTAGCGGGAGGACCACAGATACGCAGTATTTT
CASSFSGRTTDTQYF
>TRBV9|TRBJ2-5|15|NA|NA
TGTGCCAGCAGCGTGGGAGGCACTTACCAAGAGACCCAGTACTTC
CASSVGGTYQETQYF
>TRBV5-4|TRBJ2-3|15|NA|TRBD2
TGTGCCAGCAGCATACCTAGCGGGAGGGCCGGAGAGCAGTATTTT
CASSIPSGRAGEQYF
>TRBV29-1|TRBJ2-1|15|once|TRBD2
TGCAGCGAGAGAGTTGCTAGCGGCATCTACAATGAGCAGTTCTTC
CSERVASGIYNEQFF
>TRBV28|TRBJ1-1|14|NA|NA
TGTGCCAGCAGTGTGGGCTTTGGGGACACTGAAGCTTTCTTT
CASSVGFGDTEAFF
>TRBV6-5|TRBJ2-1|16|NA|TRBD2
TGTGCCAGCAGTTACTCTTCAGGACTAGGACACAATGAGCAGTTCTTC
CASSYSSGLGHNEQFF
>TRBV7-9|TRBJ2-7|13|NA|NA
TGTGCCAGCAGCTTAGGACGGGGATGGGAGGAGTACTTC
CASSLGRGWEEYF
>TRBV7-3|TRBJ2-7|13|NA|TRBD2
TGTGCCAGCAGCCCGGACGGGGAGGGCGAGCAGTACTTC
CASSPDGEGEQYF
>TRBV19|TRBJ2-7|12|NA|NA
TGTGCCAGTAGCCCCCAGGGTTCCGAGCAGTACTTC
CASSPQGSEQYF
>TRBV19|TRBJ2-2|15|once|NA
TGTGCCAGTAGTATGTCAGCAGGGGTGTCCGGGGAGCTGTTTTTT
CASSMSAGVSGELFF
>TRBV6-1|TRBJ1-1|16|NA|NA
TGTGCCAGCAGTGAAGCGCGGGACACATCGGGCACTGAAGCTTTCTTT
CASSEARDTSGTEAFF
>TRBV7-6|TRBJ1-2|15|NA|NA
TGTGCCAGCAGCTTAGTTGCCCAGGCCAACTATGGCTACACCTTC
CASSLVAQANYGYTF
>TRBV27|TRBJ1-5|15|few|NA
TGTGCCAGCAGCCGGGGCCTTAACCCTAATCAGCCCCAGCATTTT
CASSRGLNPNQPQHF
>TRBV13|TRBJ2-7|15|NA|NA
TGTGCCAGCAGCTCCCTACCTACCGGGGCCCACGAGCAGTACTTC
CASSSLPTGAHEQYF
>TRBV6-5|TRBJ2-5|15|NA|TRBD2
TGTGCCAGCAGTTACTCGACTAGCGGACAAGAGACCCAGTACTTC
CASSYSTSGQETQYF